This T cell receptor (beta chain) was observed in a study of T cells in Graves' hyperthyroidism and ophthalmopathy. Study observations and caveats: Most clonotypes expanded in the thyroid (above 0.001) were also present in blood.

Patients were aged 18 to 65, had disease duration under 2 months, and had newly diagnosed hyperthyroidism. Trimming stripped 5 bases from V and 6 bases from J, with 17 bases between. CDR1 and CDR2 (germline): SEHNR, FQNEAQ (reference sequence). The CDR3 covers 15 residues. This clonotype occurred a few times. Its target is not known. TCR beta CDR3 region amplification was performed from RNA transcripts. The TCR CDR3 first-round RT-PCR relied on the HTBI primer set. MiXCR, applied by TCRdb to the multiplex PCR reads, yields one record per CDR3 protein. The sample contains fewer than 450,000 distinct CDR3 sequences, approximately 17% of which appear only once.

The chain employs TRBV7-9 and TRBJ1-5; maybe TRBD1 (5 bases). The sample taken for sequencing was blood. The sequence was collected from a woman aged 30 to 39 with Graves' hyperthyroidism that later progressed to Graves' ophthalmopathy. CDR3 bases: TGTGCCAGCAGCCTAGACTCGGGGCTGGGTCAGCCCCAGCATTTT. This codes for CASSLDSGLGQPQHF.